The clone carrying this T cell receptor (beta chain) appeared many times. Germline is not matched at one junction end, which may reflect a read error. These data come from a study of T cells in Graves' hyperthyroidism and ophthalmopathy. Germline CDR1 and CDR2: MDHEN and SYDVKM. The CDR3 totals 14 residues. Amplified TCR beta CDR3 regions came from RNA transcripts. RT-PCR in the first round (using the HTBI primer set) targeted the TCR CDR3. Each CDR3 protein gets one entry after TCRdb re-called the multiplex PCR reads with MiXCR. The data contain 600,000 to 650,000 distinct CDR3 sequences, 16% of them singletons.

The material sequenced was blood. The chain is built from TRBV28 and TRBJ1-1; 10 bases map to TRBD1. The sequence was collected from a woman aged 25 to 39 with Graves' hyperthyroidism. The CDR3 loop is CASSLWRTGGGAFF. The CDR3 DNA is TGTGCCAGCAGCTTATGGCGGACAGGGGGGGGGGCTTTCTTT.